The clone carrying this T cell receptor (beta chain) was recorded once. Its antigen is still unknown. Produced via immunoSEQ multiplex PCR; TCRdb's table is partial and in-frame only. The table shows roughly 260,000 clones, with more than 85% occurring only once. These data belong to a study of T cell responses to AZD1222 COVID-19 vaccine. The CDR3 is 14 amino acids. Germline CDR1 KGHSH, CDR2 LQKENI. V shed 5 bases and J shed 7 bases, with 15 bases lying between them. Findings and caveats of the study: Spike regions recognized by vaccine-associated CD4 TCRs spanned the protein, led by 160-218 and 743-854.

The clonotype comes from an adult in good health. The sample consisted of peripheral blood, taken on day 0 of AZD1222 vaccination. This chain links TRBV18 with TRBJ1-5, with D maybe TRBD1 (5 bases). The CDR3 coding sequence is TGTGCCAGCTCAAGCGATGACGGGGACCAGCCCCAGCATTTT. Protein sequence: CASSSDDGDQPQHF.